The present entry profiles one T cell receptor beta chain with its context. This sample is part of a study of cytomegalovirus exposure and HLA in healthy donors. Use of 60 Vbeta and 13 Jbeta primers characterized the PCR. Sequenced by immunoSEQ multiplex PCR; TCRdb stores in-frame clones only, minus some. The table shows 150,000 or so clones, with over 60% occurring only once. The CDR3 consists of 14 residues. With 4 bases clipped from V and 3 bases from J, the junction kept 5 bases outside the gene matches. Germline V gene lookup returns CDR1 SQVTM and CDR2 ANQGSEA. This chain connects TRBV29-1 to TRBJ1-2; 10 nucleotides agree with TRBD1. The TCR originated in a man aged 35 to 55 in good health and CMV-seropositive. Input material: PBMCs. This chain's CDR3 is CSVGIGTGDYGYTF. The CDR3 DNA reads as TGCAGCGTTGGAATTGGGACAGGGGACTATGGCTACACCTTC.